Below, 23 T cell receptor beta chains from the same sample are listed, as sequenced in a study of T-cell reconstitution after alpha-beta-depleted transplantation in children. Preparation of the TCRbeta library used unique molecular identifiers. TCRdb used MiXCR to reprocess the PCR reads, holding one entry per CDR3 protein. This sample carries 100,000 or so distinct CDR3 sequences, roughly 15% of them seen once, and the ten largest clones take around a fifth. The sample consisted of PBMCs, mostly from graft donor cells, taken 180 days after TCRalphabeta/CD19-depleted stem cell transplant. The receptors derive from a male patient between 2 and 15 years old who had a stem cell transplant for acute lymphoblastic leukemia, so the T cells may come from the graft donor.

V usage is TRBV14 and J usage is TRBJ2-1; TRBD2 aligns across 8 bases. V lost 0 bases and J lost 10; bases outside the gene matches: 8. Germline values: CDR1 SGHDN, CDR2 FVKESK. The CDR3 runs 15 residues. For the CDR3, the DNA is TGTGCCAGCAGCCAAGAAAGACCCCGGGAGGGGGAGCAGTTCTTC. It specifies CASSQERPREGEQFF. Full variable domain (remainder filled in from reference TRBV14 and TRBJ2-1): EAGVTQFPSHSVIEKGQTVTLRCDPISGHDNLYWYRRVMGKEIKFLLHFVKESKQDESGMPNNRFLAERTGGTYSTLKVQPAELEDSGVYFCASSQERPREGEQFFGPGTRLTVL.

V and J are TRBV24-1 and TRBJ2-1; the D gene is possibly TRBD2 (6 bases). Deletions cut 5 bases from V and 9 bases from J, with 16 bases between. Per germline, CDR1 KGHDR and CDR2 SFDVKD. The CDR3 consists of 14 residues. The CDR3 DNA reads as TGTGCCACCAGTGGTTTCCCGGAGGGTTCTGAGCAGTTCTTC. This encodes CATSGFPEGSEQFF.

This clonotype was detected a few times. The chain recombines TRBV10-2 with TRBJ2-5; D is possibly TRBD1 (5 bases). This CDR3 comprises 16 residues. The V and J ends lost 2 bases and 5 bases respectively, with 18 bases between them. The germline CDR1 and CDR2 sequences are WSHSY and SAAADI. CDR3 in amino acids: CASSERSHRQSETQYF. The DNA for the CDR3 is TGCGCCAGCAGTGAGCGGAGCCACCGACAGAGTGAGACCCAGTACTTC.

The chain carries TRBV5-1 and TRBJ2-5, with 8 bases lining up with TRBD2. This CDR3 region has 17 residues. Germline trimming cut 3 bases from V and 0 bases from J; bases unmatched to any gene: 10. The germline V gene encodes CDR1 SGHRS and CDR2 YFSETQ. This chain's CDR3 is CASSSFWLSGDQETQYF. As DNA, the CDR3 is TGCGCCAGCAGCTCCTTCTGGCTTAGCGGGGACCAAGAGACCCAGTACTTC. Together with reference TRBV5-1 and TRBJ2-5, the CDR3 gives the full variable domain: KAGVTQTPRYLIKTRGQQVTLSCSPISGHRSVSWYQQTPGQGLQFLFEYFSETQRNKGNFPGRFSGRQFSNSRSEMNVSTLELGDSALYLCASSSFWLSGDQETQYFGPGTRLLVL.

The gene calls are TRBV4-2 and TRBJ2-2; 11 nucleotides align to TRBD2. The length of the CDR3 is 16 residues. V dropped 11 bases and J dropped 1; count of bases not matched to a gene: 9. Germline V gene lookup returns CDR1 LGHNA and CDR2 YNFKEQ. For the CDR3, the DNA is TGTGCCCCAGGGAGTAGCGGGGGGGAGAACACCGGGGAGCTGTTTTTT. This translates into CAPGSSGGENTGELFF.

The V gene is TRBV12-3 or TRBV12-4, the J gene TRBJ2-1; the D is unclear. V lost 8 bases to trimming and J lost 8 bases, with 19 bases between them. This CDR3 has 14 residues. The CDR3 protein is CASALRRSGDEQFF. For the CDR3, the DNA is TGTGCCAGCGCCCTCCGAAGGAGTGGCGATGAGCAGTTCTTC.

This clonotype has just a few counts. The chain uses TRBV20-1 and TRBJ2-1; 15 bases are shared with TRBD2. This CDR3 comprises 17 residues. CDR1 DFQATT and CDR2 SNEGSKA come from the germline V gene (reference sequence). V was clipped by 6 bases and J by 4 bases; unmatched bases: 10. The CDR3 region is CSAPGGLAGGPYNEQFF. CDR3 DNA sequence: TGCAGTGCCCCAGGGGGACTAGCGGGGGGTCCTTACAATGAGCAGTTCTTC.

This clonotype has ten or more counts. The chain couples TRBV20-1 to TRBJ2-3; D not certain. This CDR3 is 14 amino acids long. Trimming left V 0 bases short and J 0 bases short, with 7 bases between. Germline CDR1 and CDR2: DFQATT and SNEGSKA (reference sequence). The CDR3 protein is CSARDRFSTDTQYF. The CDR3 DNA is TGCAGTGCTAGAGATCGGTTTAGCACAGATACGCAGTATTTT.

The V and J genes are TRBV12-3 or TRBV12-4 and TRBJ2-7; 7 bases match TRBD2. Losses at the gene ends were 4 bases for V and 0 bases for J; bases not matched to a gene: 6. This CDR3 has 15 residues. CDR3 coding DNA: TGTGCCAGCAGTTCCCCCGGGACTAACTCCTACGAGCAGTACTTC. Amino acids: CASSSPGTNSYEQYF.

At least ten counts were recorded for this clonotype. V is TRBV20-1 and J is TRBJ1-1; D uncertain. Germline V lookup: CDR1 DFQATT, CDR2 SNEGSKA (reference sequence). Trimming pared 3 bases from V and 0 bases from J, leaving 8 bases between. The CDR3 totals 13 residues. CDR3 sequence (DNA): TGCAGTGCTAGCTTACATATGAACACTGAAGCTTTCTTT. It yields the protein CSASLHMNTEAFF.

CDR3 sequence: CASSQPGDTQFF. In DNA form, the CDR3 reads TGCGCCAGCAGCCAACCGGGGGACACCCAGTTCTTC. This sequence joins TRBV4-3 and TRBJ2-1, with D perhaps matching TRBD1 or TRBD2 (6 bases each). The CDR3 is 12 residues long. Germline V lookup: CDR1 LGHNA, CDR2 YSLEER. With 2 bases removed from V and 13 bases from J, the gap between germline ends came to 12 bases.

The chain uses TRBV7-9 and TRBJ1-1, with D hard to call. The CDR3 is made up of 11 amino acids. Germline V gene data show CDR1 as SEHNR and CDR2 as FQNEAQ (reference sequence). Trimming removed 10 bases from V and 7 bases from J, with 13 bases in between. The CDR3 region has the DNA TGTGCCAACTACGGACTCAATGAAGCTTTCTTT. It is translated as CANYGLNEAFF.

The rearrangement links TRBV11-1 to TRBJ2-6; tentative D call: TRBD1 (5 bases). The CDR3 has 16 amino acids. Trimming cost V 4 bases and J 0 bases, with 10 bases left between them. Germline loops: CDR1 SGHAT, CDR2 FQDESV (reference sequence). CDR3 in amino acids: CASSWGIASGANVLTF. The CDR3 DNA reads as TGTGCCAGCAGCTGGGGCATAGCCTCTGGGGCCAACGTCCTGACTTTC.

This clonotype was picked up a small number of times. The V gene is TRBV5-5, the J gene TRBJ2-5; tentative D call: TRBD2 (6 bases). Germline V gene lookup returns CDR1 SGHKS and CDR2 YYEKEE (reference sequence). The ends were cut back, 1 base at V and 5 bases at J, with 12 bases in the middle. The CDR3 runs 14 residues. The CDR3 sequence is CASSLSTRKETQYF. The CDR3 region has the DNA TGTGCCAGCAGCTTGTCGACTAGGAAGGAGACCCAGTACTTC. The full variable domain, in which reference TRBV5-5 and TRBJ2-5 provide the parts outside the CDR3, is DAGVTQSPTHLIKTRGQQVTLRCSPISGHKSVSWYQQVLGQGPQFIFQYYEKEERGRGNFPDRFSARQFPNYSSELNVNALLLGDSALYLCASSLSTRKETQYFGPGTRLLVL.

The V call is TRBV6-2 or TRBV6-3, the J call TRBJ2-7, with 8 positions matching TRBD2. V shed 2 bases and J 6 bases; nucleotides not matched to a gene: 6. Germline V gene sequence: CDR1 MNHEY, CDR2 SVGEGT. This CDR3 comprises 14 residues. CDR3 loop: CASSYAGGRREQYF. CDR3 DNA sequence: TGTGCCAGCAGTTACGCTGGCGGGAGGCGCGAGCAGTACTTC.

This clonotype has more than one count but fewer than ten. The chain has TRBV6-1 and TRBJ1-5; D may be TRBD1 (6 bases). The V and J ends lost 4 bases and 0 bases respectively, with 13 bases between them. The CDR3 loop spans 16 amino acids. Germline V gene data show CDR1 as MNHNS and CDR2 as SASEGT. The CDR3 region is CASSATGHYSNQPQHF. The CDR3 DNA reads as TGTGCCAGCAGTGCAACGGGACATTATAGCAATCAGCCCCAGCATTTT.

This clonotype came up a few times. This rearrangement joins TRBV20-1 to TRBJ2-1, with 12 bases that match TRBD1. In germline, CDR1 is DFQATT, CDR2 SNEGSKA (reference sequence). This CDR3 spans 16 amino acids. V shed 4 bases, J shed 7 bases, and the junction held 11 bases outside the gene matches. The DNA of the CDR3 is TGCAGTGCTATAATCCCGGGACAGGGGGCACGAAATGAGCAGTTCTTC. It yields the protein CSAIIPGQGARNEQFF.

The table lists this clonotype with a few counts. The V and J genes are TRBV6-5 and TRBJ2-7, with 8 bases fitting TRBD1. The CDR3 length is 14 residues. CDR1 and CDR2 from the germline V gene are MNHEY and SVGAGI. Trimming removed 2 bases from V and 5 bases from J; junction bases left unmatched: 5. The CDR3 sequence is CASSYGRGLDEQYF. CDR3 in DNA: TGTGCCAGCAGTTACGGCAGGGGGCTGGACGAGCAGTACTTC.

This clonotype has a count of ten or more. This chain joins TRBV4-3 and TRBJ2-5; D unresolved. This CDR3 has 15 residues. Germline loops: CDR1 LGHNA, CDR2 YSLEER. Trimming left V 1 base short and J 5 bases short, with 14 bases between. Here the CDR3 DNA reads TGCGCCAGCAGCCAAGGGCTGTCGGGTCGGGAGACCCAGTACTTC. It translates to CASSQGLSGRETQYF.

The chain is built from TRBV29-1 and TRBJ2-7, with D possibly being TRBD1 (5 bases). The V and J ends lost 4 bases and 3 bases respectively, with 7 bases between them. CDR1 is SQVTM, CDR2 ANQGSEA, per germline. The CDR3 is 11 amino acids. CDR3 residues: CSVGRDYEQYF. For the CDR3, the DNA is TGCAGCGTTGGCAGGGACTACGAGCAGTACTTC.

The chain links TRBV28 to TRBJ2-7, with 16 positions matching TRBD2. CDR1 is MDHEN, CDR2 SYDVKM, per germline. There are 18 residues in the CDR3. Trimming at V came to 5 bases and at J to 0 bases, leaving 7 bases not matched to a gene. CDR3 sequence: CASSRPGLAGGSSYEQYF. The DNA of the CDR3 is TGTGCCAGCAGTCGTCCGGGACTAGCGGGGGGGAGCTCCTACGAGCAGTACTTC. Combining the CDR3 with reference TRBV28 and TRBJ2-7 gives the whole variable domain DVKVTQSSRYLVKRTGEKVFLECVQDMDHENMFWYRQDPGLGLRLIYFSYDVKMKEKGDIPEGYSVSREKKERFSLILESASTNQTSMYLCASSRPGLAGGSSYEQYFGPGTRLTVT.

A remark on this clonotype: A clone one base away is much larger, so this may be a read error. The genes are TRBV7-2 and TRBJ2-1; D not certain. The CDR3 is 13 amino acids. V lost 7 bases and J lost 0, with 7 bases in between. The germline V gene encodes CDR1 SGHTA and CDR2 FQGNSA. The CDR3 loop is CASTWSSYNEQFF. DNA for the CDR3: TGTGCCAGCACCTGGAGCTCCTACAATGAGCAGTTCTTC.

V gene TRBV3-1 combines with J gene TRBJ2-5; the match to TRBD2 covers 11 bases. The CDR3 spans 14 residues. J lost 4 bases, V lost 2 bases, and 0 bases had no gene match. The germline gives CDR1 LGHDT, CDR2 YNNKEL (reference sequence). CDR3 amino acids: CASSQTSGGETQYF. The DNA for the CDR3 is TGTGCCAGCAGCCAAACTAGCGGGGGAGAGACCCAGTACTTC.